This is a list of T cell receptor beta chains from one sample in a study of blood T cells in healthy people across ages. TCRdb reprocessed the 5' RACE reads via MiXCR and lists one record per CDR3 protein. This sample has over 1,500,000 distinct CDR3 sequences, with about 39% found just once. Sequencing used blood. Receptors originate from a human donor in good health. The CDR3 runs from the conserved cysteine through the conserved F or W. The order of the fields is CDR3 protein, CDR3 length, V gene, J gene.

CSVTGGRGWAFF,12,TRBV29-1,TRBJ1-1
CASSPLAAHLYF,12,TRBV27,TRBJ2-3
CASSLNRGRGHNYGYTF,17,TRBV2,TRBJ1-2
CASSHTSGTEAFF,13,TRBV14,TRBJ1-1
CAGSRAVAQRAEAFF,15,TRBV6-5,TRBJ1-1
CSVVAYEQFF,10,TRBV29-1,TRBJ2-1
CSVSRGTLGEAFF,13,TRBV29-1,TRBJ1-1
CASSRAGSTNEKLFF,15,TRBV2,TRBJ1-4
CASSLGRGEVMAFF,14,TRBV7-2,TRBJ1-1
CASSQYSGGGYSTDTQYF,18,TRBV4-1,TRBJ2-3
CATSREGRYEQYF,13,TRBV15,TRBJ2-7
CASSLDRLAGLPSYEQYF,18,TRBV5-1,TRBJ2-7
CASSPGQGGYTGELFF,16,TRBV4-3,TRBJ2-2
CASNLGSMLYEQYF,14,TRBV7-2,NA
CAGIRGFRIDGYTF,14,TRBV12-3/TRBV12-4,TRBJ1-2
CASSRTSGQPYNEQFF,16,TRBV6-2/TRBV6-3,TRBJ2-1
CASSFRTGLIYGYTF,15,TRBV28,TRBJ1-2
CASSLDRDFREQYF,14,TRBV5-1,TRBJ2-4
CASSLPRGQGVNEQFF,16,TRBV6-2/TRBV6-3,TRBJ2-1